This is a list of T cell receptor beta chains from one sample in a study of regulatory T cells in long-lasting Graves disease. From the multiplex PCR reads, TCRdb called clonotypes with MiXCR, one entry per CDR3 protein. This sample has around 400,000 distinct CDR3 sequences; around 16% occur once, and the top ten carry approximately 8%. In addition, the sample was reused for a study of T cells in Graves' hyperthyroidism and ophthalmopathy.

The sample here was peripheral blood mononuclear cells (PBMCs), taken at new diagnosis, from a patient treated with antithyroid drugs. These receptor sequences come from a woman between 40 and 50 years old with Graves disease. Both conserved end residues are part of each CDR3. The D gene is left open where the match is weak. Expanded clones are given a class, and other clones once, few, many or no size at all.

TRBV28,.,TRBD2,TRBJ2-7,TGTGCCAGCATCAGTCCAGCGGGAGGGCGCCACGAGCAGTACTTC,CASISPAGGRHEQYF
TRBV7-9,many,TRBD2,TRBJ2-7,TGTGCCAGCAGCTTATTCGGGACTAGCGGGAGCTACGAGCAGTACTTC,CASSLFGTSGSYEQYF
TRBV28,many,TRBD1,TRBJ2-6,TGTGCCAGCAGTGAGGGGACAGCTGGGGCCAACGTCCTGACTTTC,CASSEGTAGANVLTF
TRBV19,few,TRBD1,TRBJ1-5,TGTGCCAGTAGCGGGACAGGGGATTTTAGCAATCAGCCCCAGCATTTT,CASSGTGDFSNQPQHF
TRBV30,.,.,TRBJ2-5,TGTGCCTGGAGTATGGGGCTAGAGGAGACCCAGTACTTC,CAWSMGLEETQYF
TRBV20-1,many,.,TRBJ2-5,TGCAGTGCTAGACCTATGGAGACCCAGTACTTC,CSARPMETQYF
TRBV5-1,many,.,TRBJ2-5,TGCGCCAGCAGCTTGGTTGGGAATTCGGAGACCCAGTACTTC,CASSLVGNSETQYF
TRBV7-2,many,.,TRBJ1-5,TGTGCCAGCAGCTGGACCGAAAATCAGCCCCAGCATTTT,CASSWTENQPQHF
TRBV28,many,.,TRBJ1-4,TGTGCCAGCAGTTTATGGGACAGAAGGAGAACAGTGAGAGAAAAACTGTTTTTT,CASSLWDRRRTVREKLFF
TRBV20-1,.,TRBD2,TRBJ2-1,TGCAGTGCTCGCAGACTAGCGGGTTATTACAATGAGCAGTTCTTC,CSARRLAGYYNEQFF
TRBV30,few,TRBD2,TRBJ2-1,TGTGCCTGGAGTGAATTGAGCGGGAGGAAGATTGAGCAGTTCTTC,CAWSELSGRKIEQFF
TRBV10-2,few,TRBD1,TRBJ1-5,TGCGCCAGCAGGAGGGGGCGACTGGATCAGCCCCAGCATTTT,CASRRGRLDQPQHF
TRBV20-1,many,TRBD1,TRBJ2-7,TGCAGTGCAACCCGGACAGGCACCTACGAGCAGTACTTC,CSATRTGTYEQYF
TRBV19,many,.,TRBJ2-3,TGTGCCTCAAAGGGGGGAGCGGGGAACACAGATACGCAGTATTTT,CASKGGAGNTDTQYF
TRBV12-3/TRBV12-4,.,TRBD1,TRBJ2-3,TGTGCCAGCACCTACGCCGGGACAGGATACACAGATACGCAGTATTTT,CASTYAGTGYTDTQYF
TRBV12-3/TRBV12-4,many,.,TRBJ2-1,TGTGCCAGCAGTTTAGGAGACCTAAAATATAACAATGAGCAGTTCTTC,CASSLGDLKYNNEQFF
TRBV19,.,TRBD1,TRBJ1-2,TGTGCCAGTAGTAGAGGGACAGGGGCTAGCTATGGCTACACCTTC,CASSRGTGASYGYTF
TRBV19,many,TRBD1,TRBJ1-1,TGTGCCAGTAGTATCGCAGGGGGCTGGACTGAAGCTTTCTTT,CASSIAGGWTEAFF
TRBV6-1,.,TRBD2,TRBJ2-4,TGTGCCAGCGCGCCAGACGACCTAGCGGGAGGGAACATTCAGTACTTC,CASAPDDLAGGNIQYF
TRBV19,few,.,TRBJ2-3,TGTGCCAGTAGTTTCGGGACCTTATTGGGTGGAACGACAGATACGCAGTATTTT,CASSFGTLLGGTTDTQYF
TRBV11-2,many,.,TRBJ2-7,TGTGCCAGCAGCTTAGTAAGCCGGGATCCCGAGCAGTACTTC,CASSLVSRDPEQYF
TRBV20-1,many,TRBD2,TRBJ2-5,TGCAGTGCTAGAGACGACAGTCTAGCGGGAGGAGCAGAGACCCAGTACTTC,CSARDDSLAGGAETQYF
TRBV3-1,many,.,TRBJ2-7,TGTGCCAGCTTCAAGGACTACGAGCAGTACTTC,CASFKDYEQYF
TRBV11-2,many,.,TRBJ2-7,TGTGCCAGCAGCTTAGATCGAGGGGAGACCTACGAGCAGTACTTC,CASSLDRGETYEQYF
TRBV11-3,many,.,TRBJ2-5,TGTGCCAGCAGCTTAGGAGGGTGGCTGCAAGAGACCCAGTACTTC,CASSLGGWLQETQYF
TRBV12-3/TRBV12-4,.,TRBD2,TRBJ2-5,TGTGCCAGCAGTTCGGCTAGCGGGAGGGCCGAGGAGACCCAGTACTTC,CASSSASGRAEETQYF
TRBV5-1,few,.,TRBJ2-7,TGCGCCAGCAGCTTGGCGACGACGGACTTAAAATACGAGCAGTACTTC,CASSLATTDLKYEQYF
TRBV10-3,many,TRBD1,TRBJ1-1,TGTGCCATCAGTTCGACAGGGGGGACTGAAGCTTTCTTT,CAISSTGGTEAFF
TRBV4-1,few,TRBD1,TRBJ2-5,TGCGCCAGCAGCCAACCAACAGGGGAAGAGACCCAGTACTTC,CASSQPTGEETQYF
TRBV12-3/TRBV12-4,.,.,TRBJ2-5,TGTGCCAGCAGTTTAATCCTGGAGGGAGAAGAGACCCAGTACTTC,CASSLILEGEETQYF
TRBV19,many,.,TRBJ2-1,TGTGCCAGTAGTATCTTAGGCAATGAGCAGTTCTTC,CASSILGNEQFF
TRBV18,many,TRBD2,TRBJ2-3,TGTGCCAGCTCACCAAAAGGACTAGCGGGGGGCACAGATACGCAGTATTTT,CASSPKGLAGGTDTQYF
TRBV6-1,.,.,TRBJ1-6,TGTGCCATCCGACGCAACAGACATTCACCCCTCCACTTT,CAIRRNRHSPLHF
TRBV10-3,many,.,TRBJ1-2,TGTGCCATCAGTGTGGACCTCCAGGGCGGCTACACCTTC,CAISVDLQGGYTF
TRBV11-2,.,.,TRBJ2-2,TGTGCCAGCAGCTTAGGGGTTATTACCGGGGAGCTGTTTTTT,CASSLGVITGELFF
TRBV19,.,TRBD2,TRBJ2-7,TGTGCCAGTAGTACTACTACTAGCGGGAGGCTGAATGAGCAGTACTTC,CASSTTTSGRLNEQYF
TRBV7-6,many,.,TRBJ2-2,TGTGCCAGCAGCATAGGGAGGGCAGGGGGAGACACCGGGGAGCTGTTTTTT,CASSIGRAGGDTGELFF
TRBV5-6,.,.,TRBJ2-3,TGTGCCAGCAGCCTGGGTGGGGGGTATGCCACAGATACGCAGTATTTT,CASSLGGGYATDTQYF
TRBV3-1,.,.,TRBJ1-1,TGTGCCAGCAGCCGCGGGGCCCTACAGGCTGAAGCTTTCTTT,CASSRGALQAEAFF
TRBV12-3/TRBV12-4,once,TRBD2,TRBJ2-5,TGTGCCAGCAGTTTAGATCGGGTGACTAGCGGTCAAGAGACCCAGTACTTC,CASSLDRVTSGQETQYF
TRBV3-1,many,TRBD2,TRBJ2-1,TGTGCCAGCAGCCCTCATCGAGGGCTAGCGGGAGGGAATGAGCAGTTCTTC,CASSPHRGLAGGNEQFF
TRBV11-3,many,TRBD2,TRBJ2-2,TGTGCCAGCAGCCCGTACACTAGCGGTTCTAACACCGGGGAGCTGTTTTTT,CASSPYTSGSNTGELFF
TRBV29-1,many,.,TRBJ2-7,TGCAGCGTTCGGCAGGGAAGCTCCTACGAGCAGTACTTC,CSVRQGSSYEQYF
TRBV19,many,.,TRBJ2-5,TGTGCCAGTAGTATAAGCCCATCGACAGCTCAAGAGACCCAGTACTTC,CASSISPSTAQETQYF
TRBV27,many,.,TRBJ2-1,TGTGCCAGCAGGCCGGGACTCGACGATCGAGGTGAGCAGTTCTTC,CASRPGLDDRGEQFF
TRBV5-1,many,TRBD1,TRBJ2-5,TGCGCCAGCAGCTCGGGACAGGGCCAAGAGACCCAGTACTTC,CASSSGQGQETQYF
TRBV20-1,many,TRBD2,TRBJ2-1,TGCAGTGCTAGCGAGGTAGCGGGATGGGACAATGAGCAGTTCTTC,CSASEVAGWDNEQFF
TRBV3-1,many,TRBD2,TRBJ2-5,TGTGCCAGCAGCCAAGACGCGGGAGGGGAGACCCAGTACTTC,CASSQDAGGETQYF
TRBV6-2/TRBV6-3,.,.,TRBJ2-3,TGTGCCAGCAGTCGGTATCAGTTTACAGATACGCAGTATTTT,CASSRYQFTDTQYF
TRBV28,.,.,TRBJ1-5,TGTGCCAGCAGTCCCACAGTGAACAATCAGCCCCAGCATTTT,CASSPTVNNQPQHF
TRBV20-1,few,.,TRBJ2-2,TGCAGTGCTAAAACCGGAGGGGGTCCCGGGGAGCTGTTTTTT,CSAKTGGGPGELFF
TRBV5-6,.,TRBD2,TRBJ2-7,TGTGCCAGCAGCTTGGAAATAGCGGGAGGCGAATTCTACGAGCAGTACTTC,CASSLEIAGGEFYEQYF
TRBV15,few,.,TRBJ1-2,TGTGCCACCAGCAGAGATCGGTTGACTGGCTACACCTTC,CATSRDRLTGYTF
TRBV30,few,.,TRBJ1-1,TGTGCCTGGGGGGGGGGAGGCACTGAAGCTTTCTTT,CAWGGGGTEAFF
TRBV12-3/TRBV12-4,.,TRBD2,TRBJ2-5,TGTACCAGCAGTACTAGCGGAGGGACCCAGTACTTC,CTSSTSGGTQYF
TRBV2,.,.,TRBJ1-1,TGTGCCAGTGCAGGAACCCTGAACACTGAAGCTTTCTTT,CASAGTLNTEAFF